These 5 T cell receptor beta chains were sequenced from one sample in a study of Ad26.COV2.S vaccination and SARS-CoV-2 variants. As for treatment: 19 received Ad26.COV2.S at low or high dose, single or two shots; about 5 received placebo; per-sample allocation not given. The study sampled participants on day 63 after the first vaccine or placebo injection. Produced via immunoSEQ multiplex PCR; TCRdb's table is partial and in-frame only. The sample carries about 320,000 clones, around four fifths recorded once. The sample in question was peripheral blood, obtained in a trial of Ad26.COV2.S vaccine versus placebo. The receptors shown here come from a person between 18 and 65 years old who received the Ad26.COV2.S COVID-19 vaccine or a placebo.

The V gene is TRBV27, the J gene TRBJ2-3; D possibly matches TRBD1 or TRBD2 (6 bases each). Germline values: CDR1 MNHEY, CDR2 SMNVEV (reference sequence). V lost 6 bases and J lost 8, with 9 bases in between. This CDR3 is 11 amino acids long. The CDR3 is CASREGGTQYF. The CDR3 DNA reads as TGTGCCAGCAGGGAGGGGGGTACGCAGTATTTT.

The table lists this clone with a few counts. CDR3 in amino acids: CASSAGQGIGYTF. The CDR3 DNA sequence: TGTGCCAGCAGCGCGGGACAGGGGATAGGCTACACCTTC. The J gene is TRBJ1-2, the V gene TRBV2, with 10 bases that match TRBD1. Looked up from germline, CDR1 is SNHLY and CDR2 is FYNNEI. CDR3 size: 13 residues. V lost 6 bases and J lost 8; bases outside the gene matches: 6.

The CDR3 here is CASSPGTYGYTF. In DNA form, the CDR3 reads TGTGCCAGTAGTCCCGGGACCTATGGCTACACCTTC. The rearrangement uses TRBV19 and TRBJ1-2; tentatively, D is TRBD1 (5 bases). The V end lost 5 bases, the J end lost 4 bases, and 8 bases lay between the germline ends. CDR3 size: 12 residues. CDR1 is LNHDA, CDR2 SQIVND, per germline (reference sequence).

The J gene is TRBJ2-7, the V gene TRBV5-5; the D gene is possibly TRBD1 (5 bases). CDR1 is SGHKS and CDR2 is YYEKEE in the germline V gene (reference sequence). This CDR3 region has 14 residues. V was shortened by 0 bases and J by 4 bases, with 11 bases between the two germline ends. The CDR3 spells CASSLVGQGYEQYF. DNA for the CDR3: TGTGCCAGCAGCTTGGTTGGGCAGGGATACGAGCAGTACTTC.

The rearrangement joins TRBV11-3 to TRBJ2-7, with no clear D. The germline CDR1 and CDR2 sequences are SGHNT and YENEEA. This CDR3 contains 11 residues. Trimming left V 8 bases short and J 3 bases short, with 8 bases between. The CDR3: CASGQDYEQYF. CDR3 DNA sequence: TGTGCCAGCGGGCAGGACTACGAGCAGTACTTC.